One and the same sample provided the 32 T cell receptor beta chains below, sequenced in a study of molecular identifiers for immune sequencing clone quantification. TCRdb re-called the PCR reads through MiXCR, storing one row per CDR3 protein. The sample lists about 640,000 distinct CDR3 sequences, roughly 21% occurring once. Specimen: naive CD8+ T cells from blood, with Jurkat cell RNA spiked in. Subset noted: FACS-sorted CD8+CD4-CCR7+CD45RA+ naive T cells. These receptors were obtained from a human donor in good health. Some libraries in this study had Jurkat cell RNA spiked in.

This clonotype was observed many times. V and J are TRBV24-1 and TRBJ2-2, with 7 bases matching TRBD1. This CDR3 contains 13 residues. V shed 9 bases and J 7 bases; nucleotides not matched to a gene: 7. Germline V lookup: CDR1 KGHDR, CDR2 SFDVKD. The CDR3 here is CATYDRVSGELFF. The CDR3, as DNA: TGTGCCACCTACGACAGGGTGAGCGGGGAGCTGTTTTTT.

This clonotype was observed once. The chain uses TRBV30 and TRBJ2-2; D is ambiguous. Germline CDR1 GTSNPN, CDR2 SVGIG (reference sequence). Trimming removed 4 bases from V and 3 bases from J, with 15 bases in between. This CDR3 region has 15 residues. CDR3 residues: CAWNYGPVYTGELFF. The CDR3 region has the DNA TGTGCCTGGAACTACGGACCGGTATACACCGGGGAGCTGTTTTTT. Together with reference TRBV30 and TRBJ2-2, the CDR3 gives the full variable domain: SQTIHQWPATLVQPVGSPLSLECTVEGTSNPNLYWYRQAAGRGLQLLFYSVGIGQISSEVPQNLSASRPQDRQFILSSKKLLLSDSGFYLCAWNYGPVYTGELFFGEGSRLTVL.

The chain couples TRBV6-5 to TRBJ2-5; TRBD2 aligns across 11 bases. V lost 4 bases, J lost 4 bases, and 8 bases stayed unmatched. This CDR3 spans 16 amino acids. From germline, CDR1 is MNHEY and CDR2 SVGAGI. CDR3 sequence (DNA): TGTGCCAGCAGTTCGCCACGACTAGCGGGGTTAGAGACCCAGTACTTC. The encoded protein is CASSSPRLAGLETQYF.

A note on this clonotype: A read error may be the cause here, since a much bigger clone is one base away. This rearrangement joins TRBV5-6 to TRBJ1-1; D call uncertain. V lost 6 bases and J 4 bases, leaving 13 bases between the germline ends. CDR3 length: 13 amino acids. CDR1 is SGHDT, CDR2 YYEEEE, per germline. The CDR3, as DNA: TGTGCCAGCAACATGGACGGGAGCACTGAAGCTTTCTTT. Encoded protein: CASNMDGSTEAFF. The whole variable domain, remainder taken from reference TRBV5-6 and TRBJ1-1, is DAGVTQSPTHLIKTRGQQVTLRCSPKSGHDTVSWYQQALGQGPQFIFQYYEEEERQRGNFPDRFSGHQFPNYSSELNVNALLLGDSALYLCASNMDGSTEAFFGQGTRLTVV.

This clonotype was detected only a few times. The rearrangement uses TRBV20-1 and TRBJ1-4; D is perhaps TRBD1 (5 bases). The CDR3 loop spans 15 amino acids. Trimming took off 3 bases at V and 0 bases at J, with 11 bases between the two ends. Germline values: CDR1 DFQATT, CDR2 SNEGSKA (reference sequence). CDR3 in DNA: TGCAGTGCTAGGAGTAGACAGACAACTAATGAAAAACTGTTTTTT. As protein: CSARSRQTTNEKLFF.

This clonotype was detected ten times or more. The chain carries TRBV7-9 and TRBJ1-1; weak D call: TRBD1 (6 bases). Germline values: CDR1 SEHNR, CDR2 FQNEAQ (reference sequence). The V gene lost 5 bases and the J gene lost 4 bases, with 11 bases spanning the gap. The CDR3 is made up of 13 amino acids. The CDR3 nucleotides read TGTGCCAGCAGCCCAAGGACAGTCACTGAAGCTTTCTTT. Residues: CASSPRTVTEAFF.

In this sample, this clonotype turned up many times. DNA of the CDR3: TGTGCCAGCAGTTTACAGGGGGTAAGGGCTGAAGCTTTCTTT. It yields the protein CASSLQGVRAEAFF. The chain uses TRBV27 and TRBJ1-1; 7 bases fit TRBD1. In germline, CDR1 is MNHEY, CDR2 SMNVEV (reference sequence). The V segment lost 2 bases and the J segment 6 bases; nucleotides outside the gene matches: 6. The CDR3 totals 14 residues.

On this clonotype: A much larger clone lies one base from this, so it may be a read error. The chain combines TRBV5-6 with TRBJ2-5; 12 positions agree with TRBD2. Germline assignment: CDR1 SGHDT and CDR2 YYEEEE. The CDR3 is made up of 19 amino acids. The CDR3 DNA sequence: TGTGTCAGCAGCTTAGCTAGCGGGGGGGCCGAAAGTGGCCAAGAGACCCAGTACTTC. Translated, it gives CVSSLASGGAESGQETQYF.

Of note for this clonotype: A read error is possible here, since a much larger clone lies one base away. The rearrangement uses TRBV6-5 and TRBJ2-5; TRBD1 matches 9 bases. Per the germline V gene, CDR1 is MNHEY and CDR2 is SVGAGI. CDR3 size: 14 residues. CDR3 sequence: CASSRDREVETQHF. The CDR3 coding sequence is TGTGCCAGCAGCCGGGACAGGGAGGTGGAGACCCAGCACTTC.

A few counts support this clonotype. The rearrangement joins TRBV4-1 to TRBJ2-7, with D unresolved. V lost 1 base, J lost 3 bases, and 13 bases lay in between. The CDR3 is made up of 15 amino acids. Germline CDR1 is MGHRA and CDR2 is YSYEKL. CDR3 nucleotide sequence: TGCGCCAGCAGCCAAGGGGCTGGCGTACTCTACGAGCAGTACTTC. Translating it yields CASSQGAGVLYEQYF.

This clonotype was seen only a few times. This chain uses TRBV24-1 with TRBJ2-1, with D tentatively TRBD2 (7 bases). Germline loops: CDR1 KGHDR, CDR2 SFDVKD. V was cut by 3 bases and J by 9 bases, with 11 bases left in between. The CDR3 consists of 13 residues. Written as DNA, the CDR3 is TGTGCCACCAGTGATGCTAGGGGGGGTGAGCAGTTCTTC. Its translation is CATSDARGGEQFF.

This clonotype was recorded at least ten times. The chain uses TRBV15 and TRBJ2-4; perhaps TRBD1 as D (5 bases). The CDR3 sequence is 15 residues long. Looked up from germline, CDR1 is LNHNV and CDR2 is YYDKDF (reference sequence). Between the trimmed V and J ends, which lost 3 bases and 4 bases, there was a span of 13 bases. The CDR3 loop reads CATSSSVTEKNIQYF. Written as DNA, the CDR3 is TGTGCCACCAGCAGTTCTGTGACAGAAAAAAACATTCAGTACTTC.

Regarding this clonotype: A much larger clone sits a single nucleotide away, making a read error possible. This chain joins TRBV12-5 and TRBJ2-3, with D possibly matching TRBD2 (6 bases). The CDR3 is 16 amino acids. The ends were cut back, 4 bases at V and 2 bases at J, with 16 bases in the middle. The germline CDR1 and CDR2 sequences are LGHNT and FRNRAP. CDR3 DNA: TGTGCTAGTGGTTCGGGACTTTCCCTAAACACAGATACGCAGTATTTT. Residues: CASGSGLSLNTDTQYF.

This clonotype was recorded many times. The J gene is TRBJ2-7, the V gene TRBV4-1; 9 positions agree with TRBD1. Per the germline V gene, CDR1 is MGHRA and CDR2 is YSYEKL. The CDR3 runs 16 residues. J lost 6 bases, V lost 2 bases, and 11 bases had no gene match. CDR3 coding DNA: TGCGCCAGCAGCCAACCTGGGACAGGGTTGGGTAGCGAGCAGTACTTC. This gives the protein CASSQPGTGLGSEQYF.

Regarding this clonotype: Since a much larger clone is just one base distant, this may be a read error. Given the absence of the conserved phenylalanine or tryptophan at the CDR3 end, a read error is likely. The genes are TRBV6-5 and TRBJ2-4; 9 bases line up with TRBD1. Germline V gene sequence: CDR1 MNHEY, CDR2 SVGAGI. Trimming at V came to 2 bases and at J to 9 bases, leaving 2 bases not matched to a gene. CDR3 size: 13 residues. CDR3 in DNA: TGTGCCAGCAGTTACGGGACAGGGTTCATTCAGTACTCC. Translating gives CASSYGTGFIQYS.

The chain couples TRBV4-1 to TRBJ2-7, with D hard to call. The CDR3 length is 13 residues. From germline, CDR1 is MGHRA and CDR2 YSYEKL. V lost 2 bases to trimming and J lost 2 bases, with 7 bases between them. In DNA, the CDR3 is TGCGCCAGCAGCCAACCTAATACCTACGAGCAGTACTTC. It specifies CASSQPNTYEQYF.

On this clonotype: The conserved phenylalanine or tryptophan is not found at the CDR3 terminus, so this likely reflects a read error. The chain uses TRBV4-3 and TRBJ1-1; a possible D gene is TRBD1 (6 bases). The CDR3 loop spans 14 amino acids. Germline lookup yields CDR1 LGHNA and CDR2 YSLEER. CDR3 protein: CASGQDNRVNGAFI. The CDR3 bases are TGCGCCAGCGGCCAAGATAACAGGGTAAATGGAGCTTTCATT.

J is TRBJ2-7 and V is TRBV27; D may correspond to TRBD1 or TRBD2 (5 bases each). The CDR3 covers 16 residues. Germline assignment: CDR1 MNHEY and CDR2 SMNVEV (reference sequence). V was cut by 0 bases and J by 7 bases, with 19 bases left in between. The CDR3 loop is CASSLSPDTPGAEQYF. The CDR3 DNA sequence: TGTGCCAGCAGTTTATCCCCGGACACCCCCGGGGCTGAGCAGTACTTC.

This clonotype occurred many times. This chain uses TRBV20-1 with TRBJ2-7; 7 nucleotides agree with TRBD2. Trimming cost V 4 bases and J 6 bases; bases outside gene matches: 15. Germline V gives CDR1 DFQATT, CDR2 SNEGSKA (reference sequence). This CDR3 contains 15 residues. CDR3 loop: CSATLIRLASPEQYF. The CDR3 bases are TGCAGTGCTACCCTGATAAGACTAGCCTCACCCGAGCAGTACTTC.

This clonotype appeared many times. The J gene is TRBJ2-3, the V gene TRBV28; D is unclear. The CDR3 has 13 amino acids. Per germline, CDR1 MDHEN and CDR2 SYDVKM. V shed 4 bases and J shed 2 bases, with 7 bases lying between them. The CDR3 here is CASSYQDTDTQYF. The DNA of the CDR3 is TGTGCCAGCAGTTACCAGGACACAGATACGCAGTATTTT.

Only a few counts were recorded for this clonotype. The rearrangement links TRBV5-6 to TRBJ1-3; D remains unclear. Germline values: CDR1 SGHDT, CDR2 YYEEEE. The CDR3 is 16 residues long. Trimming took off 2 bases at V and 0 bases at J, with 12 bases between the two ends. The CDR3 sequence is CASSFSQLFSGNTIYF. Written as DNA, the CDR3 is TGTGCCAGCAGCTTTTCACAGCTTTTCTCTGGAAACACCATATATTTT.

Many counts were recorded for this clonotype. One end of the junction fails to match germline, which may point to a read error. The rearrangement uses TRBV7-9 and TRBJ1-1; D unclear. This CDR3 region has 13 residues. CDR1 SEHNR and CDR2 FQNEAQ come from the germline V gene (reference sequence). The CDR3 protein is CASSSPGDTEAFF. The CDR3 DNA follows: TGCGCCAGCAGCTCCCCGGGAGACACTGAAGCTTTCTTT.

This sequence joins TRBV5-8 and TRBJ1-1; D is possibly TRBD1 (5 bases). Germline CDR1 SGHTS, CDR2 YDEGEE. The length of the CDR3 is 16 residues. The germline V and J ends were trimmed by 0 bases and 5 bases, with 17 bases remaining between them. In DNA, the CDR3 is TGTGCCAGCAGCTTGGGGGTCGGAGGGGCATTGACTGAAGCTTTCTTT. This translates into CASSLGVGGALTEAFF.

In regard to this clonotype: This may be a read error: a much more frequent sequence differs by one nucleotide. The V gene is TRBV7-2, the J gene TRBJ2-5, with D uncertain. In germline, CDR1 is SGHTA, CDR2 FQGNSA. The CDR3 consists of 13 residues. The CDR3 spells CASSLDSSETLYF. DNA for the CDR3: TGTGCCAGCAGCTTAGATAGTTCTGAGACCCTGTACTTC.

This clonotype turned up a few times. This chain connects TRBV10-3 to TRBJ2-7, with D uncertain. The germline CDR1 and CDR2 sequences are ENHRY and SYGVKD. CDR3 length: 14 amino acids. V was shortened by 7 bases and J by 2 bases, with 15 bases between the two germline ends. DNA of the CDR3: TGTGCCATCACTCCCAGTACAGAAACCTACGAGCAGTACTTC. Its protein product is CAITPSTETYEQYF.

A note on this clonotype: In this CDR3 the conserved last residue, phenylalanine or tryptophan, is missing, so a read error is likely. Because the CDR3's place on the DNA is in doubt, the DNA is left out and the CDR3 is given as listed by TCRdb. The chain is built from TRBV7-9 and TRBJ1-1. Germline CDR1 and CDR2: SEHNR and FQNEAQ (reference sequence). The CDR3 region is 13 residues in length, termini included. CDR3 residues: CASRGGRNTEALS.

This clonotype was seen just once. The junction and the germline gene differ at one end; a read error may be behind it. As DNA, the CDR3 is TGCTGTGCTAGATTCCTGCGGGCCAGTTTTAATTCACCCCTCCACTTT. This codes for CCARFLRASFNSPLHF. The V gene is TRBV20-1, the J gene TRBJ1-6; D call uncertain. The CDR3 loop spans 16 amino acids. CDR1 DFQATT and CDR2 SNEGSKA come from the germline V gene (reference sequence).

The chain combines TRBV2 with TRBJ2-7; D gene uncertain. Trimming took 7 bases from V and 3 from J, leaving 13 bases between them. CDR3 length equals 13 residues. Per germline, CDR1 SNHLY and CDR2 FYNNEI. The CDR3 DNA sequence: TGTGCCAGCACCCTACTTGGGGACTACGAGCAGTACTTC. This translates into CASTLLGDYEQYF.

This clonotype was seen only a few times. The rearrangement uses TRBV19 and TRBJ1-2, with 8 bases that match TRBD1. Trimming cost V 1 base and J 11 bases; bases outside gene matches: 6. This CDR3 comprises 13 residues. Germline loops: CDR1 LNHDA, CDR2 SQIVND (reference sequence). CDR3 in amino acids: CASSIAGTGSYTF. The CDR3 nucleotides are TGTGCCAGTAGTATAGCCGGGACAGGCTCGTACACCTTC.

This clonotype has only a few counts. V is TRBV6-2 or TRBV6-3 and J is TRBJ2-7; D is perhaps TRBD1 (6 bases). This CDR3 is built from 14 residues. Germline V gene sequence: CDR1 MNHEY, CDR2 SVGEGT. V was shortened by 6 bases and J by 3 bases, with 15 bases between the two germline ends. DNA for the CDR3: TGTGCCAGCAGCGAGGGACAACTCATCTACGAGCAGTACTTC. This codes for CASSEGQLIYEQYF.

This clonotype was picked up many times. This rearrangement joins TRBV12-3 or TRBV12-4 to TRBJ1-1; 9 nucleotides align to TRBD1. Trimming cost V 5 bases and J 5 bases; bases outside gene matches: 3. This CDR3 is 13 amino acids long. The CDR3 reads CASSGTGQTEAFF. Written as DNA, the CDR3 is TGTGCCAGCAGTGGGACAGGGCAAACTGAAGCTTTCTTT.

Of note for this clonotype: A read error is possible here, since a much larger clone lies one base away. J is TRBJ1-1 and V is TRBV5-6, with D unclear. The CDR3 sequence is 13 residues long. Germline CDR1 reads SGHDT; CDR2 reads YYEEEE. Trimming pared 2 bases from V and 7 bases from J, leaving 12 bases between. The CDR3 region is CASSFDAIHEAFF. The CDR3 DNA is TGTGCCAGCAGCTTTGATGCGATCCATGAAGCTTTCTTT.